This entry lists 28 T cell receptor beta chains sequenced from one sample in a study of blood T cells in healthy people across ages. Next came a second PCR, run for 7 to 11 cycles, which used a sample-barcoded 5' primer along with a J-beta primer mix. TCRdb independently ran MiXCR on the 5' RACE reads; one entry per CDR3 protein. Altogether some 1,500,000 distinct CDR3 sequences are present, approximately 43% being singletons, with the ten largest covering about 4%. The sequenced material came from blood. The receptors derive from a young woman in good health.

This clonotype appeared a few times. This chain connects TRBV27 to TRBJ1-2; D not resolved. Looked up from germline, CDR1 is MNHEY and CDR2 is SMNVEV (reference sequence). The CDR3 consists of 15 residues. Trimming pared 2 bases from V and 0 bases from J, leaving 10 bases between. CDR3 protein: CASSLNAAANYGYTF. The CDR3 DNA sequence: TGTGCCAGCAGTTTAAATGCGGCGGCTAACTATGGCTACACCTTC.

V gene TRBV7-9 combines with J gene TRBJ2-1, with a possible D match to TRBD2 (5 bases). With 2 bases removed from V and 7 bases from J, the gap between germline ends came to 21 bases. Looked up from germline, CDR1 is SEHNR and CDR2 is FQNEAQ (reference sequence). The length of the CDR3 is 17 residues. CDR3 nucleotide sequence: TGTGCCAGCAGCTTAAGGCGGTACCAGAGATCGGGGAATGAGCAGTTCTTC. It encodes CASSLRRYQRSGNEQFF.

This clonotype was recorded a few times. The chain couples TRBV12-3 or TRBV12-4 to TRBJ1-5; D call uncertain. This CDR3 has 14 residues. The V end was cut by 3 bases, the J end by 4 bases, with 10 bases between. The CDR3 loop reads CASSFLSENQPQHF. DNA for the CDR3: TGTGCCAGCAGTTTTCTGAGTGAAAATCAGCCCCAGCATTTT.

CDR3 nucleotide sequence: TGCGCCAGCAGCCAAGAAGAAGGGAGAGGTGAAGCTTTCTTT. This sequence encodes CASSQEEGRGEAFF. The V gene is TRBV4-1, the J gene TRBJ1-1; D gene uncertain. The CDR3 is 14 amino acids. Germline CDR1 MGHRA, CDR2 YSYEKL. Between the trimmed V and J ends, which lost 0 bases and 7 bases, there was a span of 12 bases.

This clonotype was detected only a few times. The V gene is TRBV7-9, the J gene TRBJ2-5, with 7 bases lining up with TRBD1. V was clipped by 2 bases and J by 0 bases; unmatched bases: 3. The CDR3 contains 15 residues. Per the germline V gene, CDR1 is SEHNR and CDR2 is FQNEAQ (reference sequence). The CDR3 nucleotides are TGTGCCAGCAGCTTAATGGGGACAGACCAAGAGACCCAGTACTTC. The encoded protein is CASSLMGTDQETQYF.

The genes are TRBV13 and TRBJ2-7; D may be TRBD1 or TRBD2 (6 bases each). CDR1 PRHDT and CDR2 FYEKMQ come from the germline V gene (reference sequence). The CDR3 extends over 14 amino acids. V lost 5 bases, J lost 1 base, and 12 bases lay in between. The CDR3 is CASSRGPTSYEQYF. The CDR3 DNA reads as TGTGCCAGCAGCCGGGGGCCTACATCCTACGAGCAGTACTTC.

The CDR3 sequence: CAISELAGGLTDTQYF. DNA for the CDR3: TGTGCCATCAGTGAACTAGCGGGGGGACTCACAGATACGCAGTATTTT. The chain combines TRBV10-3 with TRBJ2-3, with 12 bases that match TRBD2. CDR1 and CDR2 from the germline V gene are ENHRY and SYGVKD. The CDR3 sequence is 16 residues long. Losses at the gene ends were 3 bases for V and 2 bases for J; bases not matched to a gene: 3.

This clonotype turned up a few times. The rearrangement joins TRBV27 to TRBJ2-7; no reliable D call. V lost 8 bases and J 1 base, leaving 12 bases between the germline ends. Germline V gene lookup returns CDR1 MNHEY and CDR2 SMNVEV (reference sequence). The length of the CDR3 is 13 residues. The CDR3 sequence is CASSPDLSYEQYF. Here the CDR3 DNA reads TGTGCCAGCTCCCCAGACCTGTCCTACGAGCAGTACTTC.

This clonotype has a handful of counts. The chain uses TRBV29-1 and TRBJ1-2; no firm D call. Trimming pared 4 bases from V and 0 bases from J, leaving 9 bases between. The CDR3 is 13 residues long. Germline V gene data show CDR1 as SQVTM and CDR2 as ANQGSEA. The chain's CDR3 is CSVARDANYGYTF. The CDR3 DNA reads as TGCAGCGTTGCTCGTGACGCTAACTATGGCTACACCTTC.

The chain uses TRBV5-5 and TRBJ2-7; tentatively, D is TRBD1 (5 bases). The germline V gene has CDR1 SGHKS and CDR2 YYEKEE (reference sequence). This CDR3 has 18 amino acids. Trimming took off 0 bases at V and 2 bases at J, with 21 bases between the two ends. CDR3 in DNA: TGTGCCAGCAGCTTGGAAGGCGGTAGTGTGACAGTCGCCTACGAGCAGTACTTC. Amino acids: CASSLEGGSVTVAYEQYF.

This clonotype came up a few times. DNA of the CDR3: TGTGCCAGCAGCTTCGTCCCGGGACCGGGCCAATACGAGCAGTACTTC. The encoded protein is CASSFVPGPGQYEQYF. The chain has TRBV7-9 and TRBJ2-5, with D perhaps given as TRBD1 or TRBD2 (5 bases each). The J call may be wrong; the DNA end is better matched by TRBJ2-7. CDR3 length: 16 residues. Looked up from germline, CDR1 is SEHNR and CDR2 is FQNEAQ (reference sequence).

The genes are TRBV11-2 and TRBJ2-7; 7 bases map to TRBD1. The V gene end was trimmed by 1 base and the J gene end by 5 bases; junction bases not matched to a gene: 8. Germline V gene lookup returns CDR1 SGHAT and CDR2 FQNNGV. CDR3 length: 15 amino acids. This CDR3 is CASSLVRGRFNEQYF. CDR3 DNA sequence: TGTGCCAGCAGCTTAGTGAGGGGGCGGTTCAACGAGCAGTACTTC.

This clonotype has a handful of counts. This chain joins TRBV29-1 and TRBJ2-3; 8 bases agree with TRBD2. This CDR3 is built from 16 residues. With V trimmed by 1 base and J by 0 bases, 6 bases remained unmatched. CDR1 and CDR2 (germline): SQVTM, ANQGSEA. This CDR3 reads CSVEGVRGVSTDTQYF. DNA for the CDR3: TGCAGCGTTGAAGGGGTGCGGGGGGTAAGCACAGATACGCAGTATTTT.

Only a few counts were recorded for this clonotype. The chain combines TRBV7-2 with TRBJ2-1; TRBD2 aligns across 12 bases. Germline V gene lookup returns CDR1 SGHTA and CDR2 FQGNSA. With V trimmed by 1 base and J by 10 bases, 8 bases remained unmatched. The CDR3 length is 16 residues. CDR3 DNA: TGTGCCAGCAGCTTAGGGCTAGCGGGAGGGCTAGAAGAGCAGTTCTTC. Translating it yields CASSLGLAGGLEEQFF. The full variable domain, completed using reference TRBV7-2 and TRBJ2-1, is GAGVSQSPSNKVTEKGKDVELRCDPISGHTALYWYRQSLGQGLEFLIYFQGNSAPDKSGLPSDRFSAERTGGSVSTLTIQRTQQEDSAVYLCASSLGLAGGLEEQFFGPGTRLTVL.

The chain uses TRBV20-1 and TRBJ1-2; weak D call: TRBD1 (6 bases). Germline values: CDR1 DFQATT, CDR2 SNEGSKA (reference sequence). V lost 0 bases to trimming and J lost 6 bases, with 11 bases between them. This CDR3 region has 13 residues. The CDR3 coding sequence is TGCAGTGCTAGAGATTGGGGGCGGGATGGCTACACCTTC. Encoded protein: CSARDWGRDGYTF.

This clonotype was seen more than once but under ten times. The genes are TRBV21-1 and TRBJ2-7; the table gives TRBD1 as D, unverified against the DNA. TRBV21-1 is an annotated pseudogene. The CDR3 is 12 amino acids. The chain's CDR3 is CASSLRQGVEYF. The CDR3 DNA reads TGTGCCAGCAGCCTCCGACAGGGGGTTGAGTACTTC.

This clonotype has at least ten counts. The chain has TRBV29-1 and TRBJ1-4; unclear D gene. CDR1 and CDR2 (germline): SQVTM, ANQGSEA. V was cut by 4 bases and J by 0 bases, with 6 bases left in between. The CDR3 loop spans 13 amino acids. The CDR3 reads CSVGGATNEKLFF. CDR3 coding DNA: TGCAGCGTTGGAGGTGCAACTAATGAAAAACTGTTTTTT.

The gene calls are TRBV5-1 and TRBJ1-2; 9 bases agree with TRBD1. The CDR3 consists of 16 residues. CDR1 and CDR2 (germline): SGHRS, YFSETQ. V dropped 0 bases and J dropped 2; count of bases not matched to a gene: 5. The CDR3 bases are TGCGCCAGCAGCTTGGATACGACAGGGGGAAACTATGGCTACACCTTC. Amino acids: CASSLDTTGGNYGYTF.

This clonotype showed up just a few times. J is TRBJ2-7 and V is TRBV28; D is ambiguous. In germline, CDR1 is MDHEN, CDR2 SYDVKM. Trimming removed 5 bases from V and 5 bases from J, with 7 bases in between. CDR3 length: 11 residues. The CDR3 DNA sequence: TGTGCCAGCAGTAGCCCCGACGAGCAGTACTTC. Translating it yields CASSSPDEQYF.

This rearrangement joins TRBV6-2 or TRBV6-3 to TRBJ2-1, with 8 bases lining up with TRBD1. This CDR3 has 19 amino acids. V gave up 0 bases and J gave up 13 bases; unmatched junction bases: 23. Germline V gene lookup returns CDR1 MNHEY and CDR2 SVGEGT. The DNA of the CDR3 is TGTGCCAGCAGTTACTCGCGGGGCGGAAGGACAGGGCAGAAAGAGACCCAGTTCTTC. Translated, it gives CASSYSRGGRTGQKETQFF.

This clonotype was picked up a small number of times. Written as DNA, the CDR3 is TGTGCCAGCAGCTTGTGGGGTAGGTCTGAAGCTTTCTTT. This encodes CASSLWGRSEAFF. V gene TRBV5-4 combines with J gene TRBJ1-1; D gene ambiguous. The V and J ends lost 1 base and 6 bases respectively, with 10 bases between them. The CDR3 is made up of 13 amino acids. Germline CDR1 and CDR2: SGHNT and YYREEE (reference sequence).

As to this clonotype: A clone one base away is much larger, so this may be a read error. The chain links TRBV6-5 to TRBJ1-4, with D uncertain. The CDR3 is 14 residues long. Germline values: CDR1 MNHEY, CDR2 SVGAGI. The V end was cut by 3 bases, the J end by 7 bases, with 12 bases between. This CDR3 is CASSYLARTEKLFF. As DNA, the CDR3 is TGTGCCAGCAGTTATTTGGCAAGGACTGAAAAACTGTTTTTT.

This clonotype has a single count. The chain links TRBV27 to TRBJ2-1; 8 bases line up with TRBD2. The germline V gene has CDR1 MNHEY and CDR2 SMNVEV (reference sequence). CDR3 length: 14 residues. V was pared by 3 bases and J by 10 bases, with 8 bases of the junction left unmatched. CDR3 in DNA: TGTGCCAGCAGTTTTGGCGGGAGGCCCTACGAGCAGTTCTTC. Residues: CASSFGGRPYEQFF.

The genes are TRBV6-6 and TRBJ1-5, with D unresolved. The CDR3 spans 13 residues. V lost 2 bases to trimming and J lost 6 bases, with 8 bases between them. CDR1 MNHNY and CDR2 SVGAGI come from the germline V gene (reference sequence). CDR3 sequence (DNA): TGTGCCAGCAGTTACACCCCGAGTCAGCCCCAGCATTTT. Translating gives CASSYTPSQPQHF.

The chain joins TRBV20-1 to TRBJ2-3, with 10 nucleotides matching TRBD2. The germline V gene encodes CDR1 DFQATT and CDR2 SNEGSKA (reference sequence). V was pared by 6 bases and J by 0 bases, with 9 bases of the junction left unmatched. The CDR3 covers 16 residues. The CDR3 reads CSATRLTSGSTDTQYF. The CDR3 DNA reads TGCAGTGCAACCCGGCTGACTAGCGGGAGCACAGATACGCAGTATTTT.

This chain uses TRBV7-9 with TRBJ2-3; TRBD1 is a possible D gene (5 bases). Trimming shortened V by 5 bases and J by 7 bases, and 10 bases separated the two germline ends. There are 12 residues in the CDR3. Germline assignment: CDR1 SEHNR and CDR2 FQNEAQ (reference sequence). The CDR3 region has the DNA TGTGCCAGCAGCGCGACAGATTATACGCAGTATTTT. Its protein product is CASSATDYTQYF.

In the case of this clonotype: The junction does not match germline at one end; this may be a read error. The CDR3 here is CTSSDEGPSYNEQFF. CDR3 nucleotides: TGTACCAGCAGCGACGAGGGACCCTCCTACAATGAGCAGTTCTTC. V gene TRBV6-2 or TRBV6-3 combines with J gene TRBJ2-1; D possibly matches TRBD1 or TRBD2 (5 bases each). This CDR3 is built from 15 residues. Germline loops: CDR1 MNHEY, CDR2 SVGEGT.

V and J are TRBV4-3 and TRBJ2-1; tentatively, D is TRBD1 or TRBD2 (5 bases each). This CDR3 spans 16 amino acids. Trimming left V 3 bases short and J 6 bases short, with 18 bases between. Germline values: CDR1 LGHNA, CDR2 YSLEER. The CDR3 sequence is CASSQTPGRPFNEQFF. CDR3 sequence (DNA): TGCGCCAGCAGCCAGACTCCGGGACGACCATTCAATGAGCAGTTCTTC.